This T cell receptor beta chain was sequenced in a study of blood T cell repertoires in COVID-19. Overall study context: The United States, Italy and Spain provided the acute and convalescent COVID-19 samples. Sources were T cells, B-cell-depleted T cells, or PBMCs; the material itself was cDNA or gDNA.

CDR3 length: 15 amino acids. Germline V gene data show CDR1 as MNHEY and CDR2 as SMNVEV (reference sequence). J was trimmed by 7 bases and V by 5 bases; bases with no gene match: 10. As handled by the study authors: The authors estimated nucleated cell counts from reference gene primer amplification. This table comes from immunoSEQ multiplex PCR, and its TCRdb copy is limited to in-frame clones, with some not included. V and J calls plus clone size are reproduced from that table; the DNA served to infer D and trimming. Of fewer than 350,000 clones detected, 70% to 90% appear once; the ten largest clones hold less than 15%.

The chain has TRBV27 and TRBJ1-5, with 8 bases matching TRBD1. Sequencing was performed on peripheral blood. The TCR comes from a woman between 65 and 79 years old with COVID-19, enrolled during active disease. The CDR3 sequence: CASSPLGQGGQPQHF. CDR3 in DNA: TGTGCCAGCAGTCCCCTAGGACAGGGAGGACAGCCCCAGCATTTT.